The 19 T cell receptor beta chains below come from one sample, sequenced in a study of blood T cell repertoires in COVID-19. Assay: immunoSEQ multiplex PCR; the TCRdb copy retains only in-frame clones and omits some. The sample holds some 200,000 clones, about 78% seen once. The sample consisted of peripheral blood. These receptors originate from a woman aged 70-85 years with acute or convalescent COVID-19.

This chain connects TRBV9 to TRBJ1-3, with 9 bases identical to TRBD1. Germline V gene data show CDR1 as SGDLS and CDR2 as YYNGEE. The V gene end was trimmed by 4 bases and the J gene end by 7 bases; junction bases not matched to a gene: 9. This CDR3 has 15 amino acids. The CDR3 nucleotides read TGTGCCAGCAGCTCCAGGGACAGGGTGGCGAACACCATATATTTT. Protein sequence: CASSSRDRVANTIYF.

V usage is TRBV24-1 and J usage is TRBJ2-7, with 10 bases that match TRBD2. There are 16 residues in the CDR3. The germline V gene encodes CDR1 KGHDR and CDR2 SFDVKD. V dropped 3 bases and J dropped 4; count of bases not matched to a gene: 8. Here the CDR3 reads CATSDPQRGGRYEQYF. The CDR3 DNA reads TGTGCCACCAGTGATCCTCAGCGGGGGGGCCGGTACGAGCAGTACTTC.

The J gene is TRBJ2-5, the V gene TRBV6-5, with D perhaps matching TRBD1 (7 bases). The CDR3 has 14 residues. Germline CDR1 is MNHEY and CDR2 is SVGAGI. Trimming removed 6 bases at V and 4 bases at J, with 15 bases between. The CDR3 loop is CASRSGTAGETQYF. CDR3 nucleotides: TGTGCCAGCAGATCCGGGACAGCGGGAGAGACCCAGTACTTC.

The chain employs TRBV11-2 and TRBJ2-5; D gene unclear. This CDR3 spans 17 amino acids. Germline V gene lookup returns CDR1 SGHAT and CDR2 FQNNGV. The ends were cut back, 0 bases at V and 1 base at J, with 15 bases in the middle. The DNA for the CDR3 is TGTGCCAGCAGCTTAGACCCAGGCTCGTTCCGCCAAGAGACCCAGTACTTC. This encodes CASSLDPGSFRQETQYF.

This sequence joins TRBV4-3 and TRBJ2-7; possible D gene TRBD1, 8 bases. Between the trimmed V and J ends, which lost 0 bases and 3 bases, there was a span of 15 bases. Germline V CDR1 and CDR2: LGHNA, YSLEER. The CDR3 sequence is 16 residues long. The CDR3 region has the DNA TGCGCCAGCAGCCAAGATGTTAACAGGGGGGGCTACGAGCAGTACTTC. Residues: CASSQDVNRGGYEQYF.

V is TRBV9 and J is TRBJ2-5, with TRBD2 identical over 10 bases. J gave up 2 bases and V 6 bases, and 10 bases lay outside the gene matches. This CDR3 has 16 residues. CDR1 SGDLS and CDR2 YYNGEE come from the germline V gene. CDR3 DNA sequence: TGTGCCAGCAACAATCACCTAGCGGGGGAGCAAGAGACCCAGTACTTC. Translating it yields CASNNHLAGEQETQYF.

This rearrangement joins TRBV7-9 to TRBJ2-1, with 11 nucleotides matching TRBD1. The V gene's germline CDR1 is SEHNR and CDR2 FQNEAQ (reference sequence). CDR3 size: 15 residues. J gave up 7 bases and V 5 bases, and 7 bases lay outside the gene matches. The CDR3 protein is CASSPGTGGYNEQFF. The CDR3 DNA follows: TGTGCCAGCAGCCCCGGGACAGGGGGATATAATGAGCAGTTCTTC.

The rearrangement links TRBV5-1 to TRBJ1-3; tentative D call: TRBD1 (6 bases). The germline CDR1 and CDR2 sequences are SGHRS and YFSETQ. The CDR3 contains 16 residues. V dropped 0 bases and J dropped 5 bases, with 15 bases sitting between them. Written as DNA, the CDR3 is TGCGCCAGCAGCTTGGTGGGGACAAATGAGAGAAACACCATATATTTT. It yields the protein CASSLVGTNERNTIYF.

The genes are TRBV5-6 and TRBJ1-4, with 7 positions matching TRBD1. V trimming: 2 bases; J trimming: 4 bases; junction bases outside the gene matches: 11. The CDR3 is 17 residues long. Germline values: CDR1 SGHDT, CDR2 YYEEEE. In nucleotides, the CDR3 is TGTGCCAGCAGCTTTGGGACAGTCCATCGGGATAATGAAAAACTGTTTTTT. Protein product: CASSFGTVHRDNEKLFF.

CDR3 DNA sequence: TGTGCCAGCAGTTGGGTCCTGACAGGCCCTTACACCTTC. Its translation is CASSWVLTGPYTF. The rearrangement uses TRBV27 and TRBJ1-2, with TRBD1 as a possible D gene (6 bases). Germline CDR1 and CDR2: MNHEY and SMNVEV (reference sequence). The CDR3 spans 13 residues. Trimming took off 4 bases at V and 11 bases at J, with 17 bases between the two ends.

This chain connects TRBV7-2 to TRBJ2-7, with 11 bases identical to TRBD2. CDR1 and CDR2 (germline): SGHTA, FQGNSA. V lost 2 bases, J lost 4 bases, and 4 bases stayed unmatched. This CDR3 is built from 15 residues. The CDR3 coding sequence is TGTGCCAGCAGCTTAACGACTAGCGGGGTTTACGAGCAGTACTTC. Translated, it gives CASSLTTSGVYEQYF.

V gene TRBV7-8 combines with J gene TRBJ2-5, with 8 bases identical to TRBD2. The CDR3 covers 14 residues. J gave up 5 bases and V 5 bases, and 7 bases lay outside the gene matches. From germline, CDR1 is SGHVS and CDR2 FQNEAQ. The CDR3 reads CASSPRGGAETQYF. CDR3 coding DNA: TGTGCCAGCAGCCCTCGGGGGGGAGCGGAGACCCAGTACTTC.

The rearrangement joins TRBV14 to TRBJ2-7; tentatively, D is TRBD1 (5 bases). V lost 0 bases to trimming and J lost 1 base, with 7 bases between them. From germline, CDR1 is SGHDN and CDR2 FVKESK. The CDR3 contains 14 residues. CDR3 sequence: CASSQERQSYEQYF. DNA for the CDR3: TGTGCCAGCAGCCAAGAGCGACAGTCCTACGAGCAGTACTTC.

The chain couples TRBV3-1 (or the pseudogene TRBV3-2) to TRBJ2-2; D uncertain. V was pared by 7 bases and J by 0 bases, with 6 bases between. In germline, CDR1 is LGHDT, CDR2 YNNKEL (reference sequence). The CDR3 loop spans 13 amino acids. The CDR3 sequence is CASNPTNTGELFF. In DNA, the CDR3 is TGTGCCAGCAATCCCACGAACACCGGGGAGCTGTTTTTT.

This chain uses TRBV2 with TRBJ1-4, with D maybe TRBD1 (5 bases). Deletions cut 4 bases from V and 6 bases from J, with 18 bases between. CDR3 size: 16 residues. In germline, CDR1 is SNHLY, CDR2 FYNNEI. CDR3 in DNA: TGTGCCAGCAGTGGGAGGGGCAGCCCCCGTGATGAAAAACTGTTTTTT. This encodes CASSGRGSPRDEKLFF.

The chain has TRBV7-3 and TRBJ2-5; 7 nucleotides align to TRBD1. There are 13 residues in the CDR3. V was pared by 5 bases and J by 2 bases, with 2 bases of the junction left unmatched. Germline assignment: CDR1 SGHTA and CDR2 FQGTGA. CDR3 nucleotides: TGTGCCAGCAGCCAGGGACAGCAAGAGACCCAGTACTTC. Amino acid sequence: CASSQGQQETQYF.

This clone was observed a few times. V gene TRBV18 combines with J gene TRBJ1-4; D perhaps matches TRBD1 (5 bases). The germline V and J ends were trimmed by 5 bases and 6 bases, with 19 bases remaining between them. CDR1 and CDR2 (germline): KGHSH, LQKENI. CDR3 length equals 16 residues. The CDR3 reads CASSAELPGGDEKLFF. The CDR3, as DNA: TGTGCCAGCTCAGCCGAGCTGCCCGGGGGAGATGAAAAACTGTTTTTT.

This chain uses TRBV2 with TRBJ1-2; D unclear. Germline V gives CDR1 SNHLY, CDR2 FYNNEI. The V end lost 2 bases, the J end lost 3 bases, and 13 bases lay between the germline ends. The CDR3 spans 15 residues. DNA of the CDR3: TGTGCCAGCAGTGAATACTGGGCAGCGGACTATGGCTACACCTTC. Amino acid sequence: CASSEYWAADYGYTF.

The chain is built from TRBV19 and TRBJ2-1, with 7 bases fitting TRBD2. This CDR3 spans 12 amino acids. In germline, CDR1 is LNHDA, CDR2 SQIVND (reference sequence). V dropped 8 bases and J dropped 7; count of bases not matched to a gene: 5. The CDR3, as DNA: TGTGCCAGTGGACTAGGGTGGAATGAGCAGTTCTTC. Amino acids: CASGLGWNEQFF.